The 17 T cell receptor beta chains given below trace back to one sample, sequenced in a study of shared clonotypes between healthy human individuals. Clones were read by immunoSEQ multiplex PCR, and TCRdb kept only the in-frame ones, dropping some. Among some 490,000 clones listed, roughly 80% were seen once. The sequenced sample was PBMCs. These receptors were collected from a woman in her thirties or forties in good health. Some clones in this sample may be carry-over from other donors' samples.

The chain employs TRBV29-1 and TRBJ2-2; TRBD2 might be the D (5 bases). V lost 6 bases, J lost 1 base, and 6 bases lay in between. CDR3 length: 12 amino acids. CDR1 and CDR2 (germline): SQVTM, ANQGSEA. DNA for the CDR3: TGCAGCGTAGGACTGAACACCGGGGAGCTGTTTTTT. Residues: CSVGLNTGELFF.

The rearrangement links TRBV7-2 to TRBJ1-4; TRBD1 aligns across 10 bases. V shed 6 bases and J 0 bases; nucleotides not matched to a gene: 4. Germline V gene lookup returns CDR1 SGHTA and CDR2 FQGNSA. The CDR3 is 16 amino acids. The DNA of the CDR3 is TGTGCCAGCAGTAGGGACAGGGGCGCAACTAATGAAAAACTGTTTTTT. Encoded protein: CASSRDRGATNEKLFF.

This chain uses TRBV6-1 with TRBJ2-1; D might be TRBD2 (6 bases). The CDR3 sequence is 15 residues long. The germline V gene has CDR1 MNHNS and CDR2 SASEGT. The V and J ends lost 5 bases and 8 bases respectively, with 19 bases between them. The chain's CDR3 is CASSPKVTGDDEQFF. The CDR3 nucleotides read TGTGCCAGCAGTCCCAAGGTGACGGGAGACGATGAGCAGTTCTTC.

This clone was recorded only once. This likely came from a read error, as a far larger clone is one base away. The same CDR3 arises from other DNA sequences in this sample as well. V gene TRBV13 combines with J gene TRBJ2-3, with TRBD1 matching over 7 bases. CDR3 size: 14 residues. CDR1 and CDR2 from the germline V gene are PRHDT and FYEKMQ (reference sequence). Trimming removed 5 bases from V and 6 bases from J; junction bases left unmatched: 8. This chain's CDR3 is CASSRDRAADTQYF. As DNA, the CDR3 is TGTGCCAGCAGCCGTGACAGGGCGGCGGATACGCAGTATTTT.

The V and J genes are TRBV4-2 and TRBJ2-1; no clear D. This CDR3 comprises 17 residues. V shed 0 bases and J shed 0 bases, with 12 bases lying between them. Germline V CDR1 and CDR2: LGHNA, YNFKEQ. The CDR3 nucleotides read TGTGCCAGCAGCCAAGATCTAGACGTTTACTCCTACAATGAGCAGTTCTTC. This translates into CASSQDLDVYSYNEQFF.

The V gene is TRBV18, the J gene TRBJ2-5, with D perhaps TRBD1 (5 bases). Trimming shortened V by 0 bases and J by 3 bases, and 26 bases separated the two germline ends. CDR3 length: 20 amino acids. The germline CDR1 and CDR2 sequences are KGHSH and LQKENI. The CDR3: CASSPPLQAMGLVGKETQYF. In DNA form, the CDR3 reads TGTGCCAGCTCACCACCGTTACAGGCAATGGGGCTGGTGGGGAAAGAGACCCAGTACTTC. Supplemented by reference TRBV18 and TRBJ2-5, the full variable domain reads NAGVMQNPRHLVRRRGQEARLRCSPMKGHSHVYWYRQLPEEGLKFMVYLQKENIIDESGMPKERFSAEFPKEGPSILRIQQVVRGDSAAYFCASSPPLQAMGLVGKETQYFGPGTRLLVL.

The V gene is TRBV5-1, the J gene TRBJ1-4; 7 positions agree with TRBD1. The CDR3 loop spans 15 amino acids. CDR1 is SGHRS and CDR2 is YFSETQ in the germline V gene. With 0 bases clipped from V and 5 bases from J, the junction kept 4 bases outside the gene matches. The DNA for the CDR3 is TGCGCCAGCAGCTTGGAGACAGGGACGAATGAAAAACTGTTTTTT. This encodes CASSLETGTNEKLFF.

The chain employs TRBV10-3 and TRBJ2-3; perhaps TRBD1 as D (6 bases). This CDR3 contains 16 residues. Trimming took off 0 bases at V and 0 bases at J, with 10 bases between the two ends. Germline lookup yields CDR1 ENHRY and CDR2 SYGVKD. CDR3 sequence: CAISESDRTSTDTQYF. The CDR3, as DNA: TGTGCCATCAGTGAGTCGGACAGAACAAGCACAGATACGCAGTATTTT.

The chain has TRBV15 and TRBJ2-3, with D unclear. There are 13 residues in the CDR3. Germline V gene sequence: CDR1 LNHNV, CDR2 YYDKDF (reference sequence). The V end was cut by 5 bases, the J end by 6 bases, with 12 bases between. The CDR3 coding sequence is TGTGCCACCAGCGCCCAAAGGGCCGATACGCAGTATTTT. It encodes CATSAQRADTQYF.

There are a few counts of this clone. This chain links TRBV5-1 with TRBJ2-2, with no clear D. The CDR3 spans 16 residues. With 4 bases removed from V and 1 base from J, the gap between germline ends came to 14 bases. Germline V gives CDR1 SGHRS, CDR2 YFSETQ. CDR3 protein: CASSTGRNLNTGELFF. CDR3 nucleotide sequence: TGCGCCAGCAGCACCGGACGGAACCTGAACACCGGGGAGCTGTTTTTT.

The CDR3 loop reads CASSLGSDRTELFF. The CDR3 DNA follows: TGTGCCAGCAGCCTAGGCTCGGACAGGACCGAACTGTTCTTC. J is TRBJ2-1 and V is TRBV11-3, with 7 positions matching TRBD1. The CDR3 totals 14 residues. The V gene end was trimmed by 5 bases and the J gene end by 15 bases; junction bases not matched to a gene: 16. Germline CDR1 reads SGHNT; CDR2 reads YENEEA.

V usage is TRBV28 and J usage is TRBJ2-2, with TRBD1 matching over 10 bases. The CDR3 consists of 15 residues. The V segment lost 10 bases and the J segment 4 bases; nucleotides outside the gene matches: 9. Germline assignment: CDR1 MDHEN and CDR2 SYDVKM. The CDR3 loop reads CATRGDRGITGELFF. DNA for the CDR3: TGTGCCACCAGGGGGGACAGGGGCATCACCGGGGAGCTGTTTTTT.

The chain carries TRBV5-1 and TRBJ2-6; no definite D call. V lost 1 base, J lost 2 bases, and 7 bases lay in between. Per germline, CDR1 SGHRS and CDR2 YFSETQ. This CDR3 is 15 amino acids long. The CDR3 bases are TGCGCCAGCAGCTTGAATCCTACTGGGGCCAACGTCCTGACTTTC. It yields the protein CASSLNPTGANVLTF. Full variable domain (outside the CDR3, taken from reference TRBV5-1 and TRBJ2-6): KAGVTQTPRYLIKTRGQQVTLSCSPISGHRSVSWYQQTPGQGLQFLFEYFSETQRNKGNFPGRFSGRQFSNSRSEMNVSTLELGDSALYLCASSLNPTGANVLTFGAGSRLTVL.

A word on this clone: A far larger clone lies a single base away; this is likely a read error. This chain uses TRBV7-9 with TRBJ1-1; D is undetermined. Germline-derived CDR1 and CDR2 are SEHNR and FQNEAQ (reference sequence). The CDR3 extends over 14 amino acids. CDR3 sequence: CASSLAGSHTKAFF. CDR3 nucleotides: TGTGCCAGCAGCTTAGCGGGCAGCCACACTAAAGCTTTCTTT.

The rearrangement joins TRBV6-1 to TRBJ2-6; D is ambiguous. The CDR3 is 19 residues long. CDR1 and CDR2 (germline): MNHNS, SASEGT. Trimming left V 1 base short and J 0 bases short, with 16 bases between. The DNA of the CDR3 is TGTGCCAGCAGTGAAGACGTGGGCCAGTTTGCCTCTGGGGCCAACGTCCTGACTTTC. It is translated as CASSEDVGQFASGANVLTF.

A word on this clone: Relative to the germline gene, one junction end is altered; a read error may explain this. This chain joins TRBV19 and TRBJ1-5, with D uncertain. The CDR3 is 12 amino acids. Germline V gives CDR1 LNHDA, CDR2 SQIVND (reference sequence). The CDR3 nucleotides read TGTGCCAGTAGTTGGGTCAATCGGCCCCAGCATTTT. The encoded protein is CASSWVNRPQHF.

This clone has at least ten counts. The chain combines TRBV29-1 with TRBJ2-7; no clear D. The germline V and J ends were trimmed by 6 bases and 5 bases, with 14 bases remaining between them. Germline CDR1 and CDR2: SQVTM and ANQGSEA. The CDR3 loop spans 12 amino acids. CDR3 in amino acids: CSVSSANHEQYF. Written as DNA, the CDR3 is TGCAGCGTCTCCTCGGCAAACCACGAGCAGTACTTC.